This T cell receptor (beta chain) was identified during a study of long-term antiretroviral therapy in people with HIV. This clone was detected only once. Trimming took off 4 bases at V and 2 bases at J, with 7 bases between the two ends. The CDR3 is 13 amino acids. From germline, CDR1 is SGDLS and CDR2 YYNGEE. Samples were assayed with immunoSEQ v3.0 at survey level. Some clones are missing from TCRdb's copy, which holds only in-frame ones; the method was immunoSEQ multiplex PCR. The table records around 17,000 clones, approximately 73% of them present only once. The chain has TRBV9 and TRBJ2-1, with D hard to call. Here the sequenced sample was unsorted PBMCs, taken roughly 2.5 years before starting antiretroviral therapy. This clonotype originated in a woman in her forties or fifties with HIV. DNA of the CDR3: TGTGCCAGCAGCCTCGGTACCTACAATGAGCAGTTCTTC. This translates into CASSLGTYNEQFF.